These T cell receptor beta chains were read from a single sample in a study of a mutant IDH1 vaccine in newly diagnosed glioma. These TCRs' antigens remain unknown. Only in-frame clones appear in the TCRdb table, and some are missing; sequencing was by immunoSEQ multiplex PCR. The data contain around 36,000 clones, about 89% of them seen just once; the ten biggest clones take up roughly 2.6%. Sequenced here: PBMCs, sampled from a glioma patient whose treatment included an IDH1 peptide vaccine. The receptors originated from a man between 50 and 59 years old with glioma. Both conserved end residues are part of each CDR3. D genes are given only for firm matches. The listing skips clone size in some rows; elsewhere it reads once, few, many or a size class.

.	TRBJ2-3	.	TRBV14	TGTGCCAGCAGCCAAGGGGACTTCATGACGCAGTATTTT	CASSQGDFMTQYF
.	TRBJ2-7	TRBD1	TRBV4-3	TGCGCCAGCAGCCAAGGCACAGGGGGTTCCTACGAGCAGTACTTC	CASSQGTGGSYEQYF
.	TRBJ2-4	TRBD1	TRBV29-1	TGCAGCGTTAGCAGGGGGCTTGGAAACATTCAGTACTTC	CSVSRGLGNIQYF
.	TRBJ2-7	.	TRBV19	TGTGCCAGTAGTATAGATCTAGGCAGCGCCTACGAGCAGTACTTC	CASSIDLGSAYEQYF
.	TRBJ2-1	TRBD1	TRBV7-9	TGTGCCAGCAGCTTCGGGGGACAGGGGGTCCGGAATGAGCAGTTCTTC	CASSFGGQGVRNEQFF
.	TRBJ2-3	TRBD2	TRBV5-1	TGCGCCAGCAGCCTGGGGACTAGCCCAAGCACAGATACGCAGTATTTT	CASSLGTSPSTDTQYF
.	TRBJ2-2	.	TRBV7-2	TGTGCCAGCAGCCCACTCGGAACGAACACCGGGGAGCTGTTTTTT	CASSPLGTNTGELFF
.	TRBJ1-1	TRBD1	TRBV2	TGTGCCAGCCTGGCTAGAACAGGGGTGGCTTTCTTT	CASLARTGVAFF
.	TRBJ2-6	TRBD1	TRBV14	TGTGCCAGCAGCCACTTCCGGGACAGGGTCTCTGGGGCCAACGTCCTGACTTTC	CASSHFRDRVSGANVLTF
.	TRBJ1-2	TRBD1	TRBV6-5	TGTGCCAGCAGTTACACGCCGGGACAGGGACATGGCTACACCTTC	CASSYTPGQGHGYTF
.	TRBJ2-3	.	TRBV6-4	TGTGCCAGCAGTGTAGGAGATACGCAGTATTTT	CASSVGDTQYF
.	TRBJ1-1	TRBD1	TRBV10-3	TGTGCCATCAGCGCTCCTCGGGGACAGGGGGATTTTAGGAACACTGAAGCTTTCTTT	CAISAPRGQGDFRNTEAFF
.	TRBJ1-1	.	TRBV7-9	TGTGCCAGCAGCTTAGGGACACCGGGGGGGGAAGCTTTCTTT	CASSLGTPGGEAFF
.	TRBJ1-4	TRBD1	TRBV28	TGTGCCAGCAGTTTTCCGGGGACAGTCGCTGAAAAACTGTTTTTT	CASSFPGTVAEKLFF
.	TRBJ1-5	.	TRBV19	TGTGCCAGTAGTATAGCCGGCCAGGGGCCAGGTCAGCCCCAGCATTTT	CASSIAGQGPGQPQHF
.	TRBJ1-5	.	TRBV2	TGTGCCAGCAGACCCGGGACCAGCAATCAGCCCCAGCATTTT	CASRPGTSNQPQHF
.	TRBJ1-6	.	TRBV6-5	TGTGCCAGCAGTTACTCGAAGGTAGCCAGAAATTCACCCCTCCACTTT	CASSYSKVARNSPLHF
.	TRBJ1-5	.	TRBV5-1	TGCGCCAGCAGCATCGACCGAGATCAGCCCCAGCATTTT	CASSIDRDQPQHF
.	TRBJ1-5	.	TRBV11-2	TGTGCCAGCAGCTTAGGAGGGACCTCAGGCAATCAGCCCCAGCATTTT	CASSLGGTSGNQPQHF
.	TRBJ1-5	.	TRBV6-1	TGTGCCAGCAGTGATAAGGGGCTTCGGGGGGAGCCCCAGCATTTT	CASSDKGLRGEPQHF
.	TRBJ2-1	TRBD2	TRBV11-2	TGTGCCAGCAGGCCTATGAGCGGGAACTCCTACAATGAGCAGTTCTTC	CASRPMSGNSYNEQFF
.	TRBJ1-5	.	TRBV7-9	TGTGCCAGCAGCTCGTTTGGTGAAGGCAATCAGCCCCAGCATTTT	CASSSFGEGNQPQHF
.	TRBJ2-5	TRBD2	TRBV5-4	TGTGCCAGCAGCTTGTTAGCGGGGGGGGTGGCAGAGACCCAGTACTTC	CASSLLAGGVAETQYF
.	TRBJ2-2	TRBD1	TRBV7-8	TGTGCCAGCAGCCCCCCGGGGACAGGCGGCACCGGGGAGCTGTTTTTT	CASSPPGTGGTGELFF
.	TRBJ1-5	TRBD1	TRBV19	TGTGCCAGTAGTTCCCGGGACAGGGGTTACAATCAGCCCCAGCATTTT	CASSSRDRGYNQPQHF
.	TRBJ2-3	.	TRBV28	TGTGCCAGCCAAGGAGGGTTGACGCAGTATTTT	CASQGGLTQYF
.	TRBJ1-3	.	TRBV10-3	TGTGCCACTCGGCGGATTCGGGAGCACACCATATATTTT	CATRRIREHTIYF
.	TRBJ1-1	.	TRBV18	TGTGCCAGCTCAGAGGGCCTGAACACTGAAGCTTTCTTT	CASSEGLNTEAFF
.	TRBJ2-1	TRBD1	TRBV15	TGTGCCACCAGCATCCAGGGACAGGCCTACAATGAGCAGTTCTTC	CATSIQGQAYNEQFF
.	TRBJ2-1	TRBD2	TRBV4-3	TGCGCCAGCCGACGTGGACTAGCGGAGCACAATGAGCAGTTCTTC	CASRRGLAEHNEQFF
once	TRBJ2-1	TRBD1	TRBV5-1	TGCGCCAGCAGCCCCCGTCTCGACAGGGTCTCCTACAATGAGCAGTTCTTC	CASSPRLDRVSYNEQFF
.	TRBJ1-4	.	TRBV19	TGTGCCAGTACTGCGAACGGGGGGGTAGGGGAAAAACTGTTTTTT	CASTANGGVGEKLFF
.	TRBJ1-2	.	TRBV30	TGTGCCTGGAGTGTACTAGACGGAGGATTGACCTTC	CAWSVLDGGLTF
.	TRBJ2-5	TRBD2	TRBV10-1	TGCGCCAGCAGTGAGGGGCTAGCGGGAGGGCCCCAAGAGACCCAGTACTTC	CASSEGLAGGPQETQYF
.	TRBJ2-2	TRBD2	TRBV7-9	TGTGCCAGCGGACTAGCGGGGGGGAAGAACACCGGGGAGCTGTTTTTT	CASGLAGGKNTGELFF
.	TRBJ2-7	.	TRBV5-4	TGTGCCAGCAGCCACCCCCGGCTCTACGAGCAGTACTTC	CASSHPRLYEQYF
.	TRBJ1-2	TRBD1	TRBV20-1	TGCAGTGTCGAGGGGGCGGTTGGCTACACCTTC	CSVEGAVGYTF
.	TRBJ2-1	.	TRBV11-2	TGTGCCAGCAGCTTAGACCCTAGCAATGAGCAGTTCTTC	CASSLDPSNEQFF
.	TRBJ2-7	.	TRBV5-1	TGCGCCAGCAGTTATTCGGCCTACGAGCAGTACTTC	CASSYSAYEQYF
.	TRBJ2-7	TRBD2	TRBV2	TGTGCCAGCGAGCGGGGCCCTCGAGTCGAGCAGTACTTC	CASERGPRVEQYF
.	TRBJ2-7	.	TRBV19	TGTGCCAGTAGGTCCGCAGGGACGGTCTACGAGCAGTACTTC	CASRSAGTVYEQYF
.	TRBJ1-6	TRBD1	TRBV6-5	TGTGCCAGCAGCCGGCGGACAGGGGGTGATTCACCCCTCCACTTT	CASSRRTGGDSPLHF
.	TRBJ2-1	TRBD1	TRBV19	TGTGCCAGTCGACAGGGACAATACAATGAGCAGTTCTTC	CASRQGQYNEQFF
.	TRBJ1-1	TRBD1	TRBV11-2	TGTGCCACCGTCGACAGGGAAGAAGAATCTGAAGCTTTCTTT	CATVDREEESEAFF
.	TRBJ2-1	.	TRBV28	TGTGCCAGCAGTGCCATCGGACAGAGATTAGGGCAGTTCTTC	CASSAIGQRLGQFF